The present entry profiles one T cell receptor beta chain with its context. Its antigen is still unknown. The sample originates from a study of cytomegalovirus exposure and HLA in healthy donors. Study overall: The 500 to 750 first-cohort repertoires and the 95 to 150 validation repertoires shared the same platform, a later analysis reported. Study findings and constraints: Accounts indicate the classifier identified cytomegalovirus status with strong specificity and sensitivity. The authors confirmed in vitro that a few CMV-associated chains were specific for CMV antigens.

Produced via immunoSEQ multiplex PCR; TCRdb's table is partial and in-frame only. This sample has approximately 140,000 clones, with about 86% found just once. While the first cohort had several hundred subjects, the donors belonged to the separate validation cohort of roughly 120 subjects. Sequencing was performed on PBMCs. This receptor was identified in a young woman in good health and CMV-seropositive.

The CDR3 sequence is CASSLGTGPYNEQFF. The CDR3 coding sequence is TGCGCCAGCAGCTTGGGTACAGGGCCTTACAATGAGCAGTTCTTC. This chain connects TRBV5-1 to TRBJ2-1, with D tentatively TRBD1 (6 bases). Trimming shortened V by 0 bases and J by 4 bases, and 11 bases separated the two germline ends. CDR1 SGHRS and CDR2 YFSETQ come from the germline V gene. The CDR3 covers 15 residues. The whole variable domain, filled in from reference TRBV5-1 and TRBJ2-1, reads KAGVTQTPRYLIKTRGQQVTLSCSPISGHRSVSWYQQTPGQGLQFLFEYFSETQRNKGNFPGRFSGRQFSNSRSEMNVSTLELGDSALYLCASSLGTGPYNEQFFGPGTRLTVL.